This entry features one T cell receptor beta chain sequence. V lost 8 bases, J lost 3 bases, and 9 bases stayed unmatched. Germline V gene sequence: CDR1 LNHDA, CDR2 SQIVND (reference sequence). The CDR3 sequence is 16 residues long. 60 Vbeta and 13 Jbeta primers were used in PCR. Libraries were prepared by immunoSEQ multiplex PCR; TCRdb keeps only in-frame clonotypes and omits some of them. The data hold 150,000 to 200,000 clones, with about 75% observed a single time. The study sampled nominally healthy donors, though unrecorded immune exposures were likely. The data were taken from a study of cytomegalovirus exposure and HLA in healthy donors.

The genes are TRBV19 and TRBJ1-5; 11 bases map to TRBD1. The receptor's source is a man over 45 in good health and CMV-seropositive. The specimen sequenced was PBMCs. The CDR3 coding sequence is TGTGCCAGTGTAGGGGGACAGGGGGTTAACAATCAGCCCCAGCATTTT. Residues: CASVGGQGVNNQPQHF.